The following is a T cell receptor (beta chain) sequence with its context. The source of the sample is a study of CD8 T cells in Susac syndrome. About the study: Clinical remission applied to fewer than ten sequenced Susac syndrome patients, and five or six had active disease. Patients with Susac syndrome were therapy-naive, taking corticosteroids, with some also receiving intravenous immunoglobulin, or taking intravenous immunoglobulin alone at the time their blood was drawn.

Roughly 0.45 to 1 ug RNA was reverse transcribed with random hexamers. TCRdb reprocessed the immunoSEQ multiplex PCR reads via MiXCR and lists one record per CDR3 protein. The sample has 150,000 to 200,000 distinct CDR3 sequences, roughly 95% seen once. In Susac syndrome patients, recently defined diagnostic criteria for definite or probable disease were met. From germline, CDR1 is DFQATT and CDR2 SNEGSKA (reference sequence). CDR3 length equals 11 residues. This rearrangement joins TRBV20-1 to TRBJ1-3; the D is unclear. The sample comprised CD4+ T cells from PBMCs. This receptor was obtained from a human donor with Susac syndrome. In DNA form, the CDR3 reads TGCAGCTCTACGACGGGAAACACCATATATTTT. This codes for CSSTTGNTIYF.